The present T cell receptor (beta chain) was sequenced within a study of T cells after yellow fever vaccination. The CDR3 consists of 14 residues. The V end lost 6 bases, the J end lost 7 bases, and 15 bases lay between the germline ends. Germline V gene sequence: CDR1 SEHNR, CDR2 FQNEAQ (reference sequence). Synthesis of TCR cDNA relied on 5'RACE template switching, which attached a universal primer site and UMIs. MiXCR, applied by TCRdb to the 5' RACE reads, yields one record per CDR3 protein. The sample yields 620,000 or so distinct CDR3 sequences, 17% seen once. This specimen was PBMCs, taken about 5 days after the first yellow fever vaccination. This sequence joins TRBV7-9 and TRBJ2-2, with D possibly matching TRBD1 (6 bases). The TCR comes from a man aged 18 to 30 who received the YFV17D yellow fever vaccine. This chain's CDR3 is CASSLQGFGGELFF. The CDR3, as DNA: TGTGCCAGCAGTTTACAGGGATTCGGCGGGGAGCTGTTTTTT.